Each of the 5 T cell receptor beta chains below was sequenced from the same sample in a study of identical twins. Each CDR3 protein is one row after TCRdb ran MiXCR on the 5' RACE reads. The sample consists of more than 650,000 distinct CDR3 sequences, around 6% of them appearing once. Sequenced input: naive T cells sorted from blood. Receptors originate from a man aged 18 to 29 in good health.

This clonotype was seen only once. V gene TRBV7-3 combines with J gene TRBJ2-1, with D possibly matching TRBD1 (6 bases). V was trimmed by 5 bases and J by 9 bases, leaving 14 bases between them. Germline V gene sequence: CDR1 SGHTA, CDR2 FQGTGA. This CDR3 has 13 residues. The CDR3 region is CASSATGAGEQFF. The DNA of the CDR3 is TGTGCCAGCAGCGCGACAGGTGCCGGTGAGCAGTTCTTC.

This clonotype was counted many times. The chain recombines TRBV28 with TRBJ2-1; 13 bases agree with TRBD2. There are 18 residues in the CDR3. CDR1 MDHEN and CDR2 SYDVKM come from the germline V gene. Trimming at V came to 5 bases and at J to 6 bases, leaving 13 bases not matched to a gene. CDR3 DNA: TGTGCCAGCAGTCCGGGGACTAGCGGGATTACAGTTGGCAATGAGCAGTTCTTC. Translated, it gives CASSPGTSGITVGNEQFF.

V usage is TRBV28 and J usage is TRBJ2-3; TRBD1 might be the D (5 bases). Germline V lookup: CDR1 MDHEN, CDR2 SYDVKM. The CDR3 consists of 16 residues. V was pared by 2 bases and J by 0 bases, with 12 bases between. The CDR3 bases are TGTGCCAGCAGTTTAGGCCAGGGTTATAGCACAGATACGCAGTATTTT. Translating it yields CASSLGQGYSTDTQYF.

This clonotype was detected a few times. The chain combines TRBV5-1 with TRBJ2-3, with D hard to call. Between the trimmed V and J ends, which lost 4 bases and 9 bases, there was a span of 15 bases. The CDR3 runs 13 residues. Germline loops: CDR1 SGHRS, CDR2 YFSETQ. The CDR3 spells CASSDFHLGTQYF. The CDR3 region has the DNA TGCGCCAGCAGCGACTTTCACCTGGGGACGCAGTATTTT.

This clonotype has at least ten counts. The chain recombines TRBV12-3 or TRBV12-4 with TRBJ2-2, with D possibly being TRBD2 (5 bases). The length of the CDR3 is 15 residues. Trimming left V 0 bases short and J 1 base short, with 6 bases between. The CDR3 nucleotides are TGTGCCAGCAGTTTAGCGGGAGTGAACACCGGGGAGCTGTTTTTT. Amino acid sequence: CASSLAGVNTGELFF.